This T cell receptor (beta chain) derives from a study of T cells in Graves' hyperthyroidism and ophthalmopathy. CDR1 is SNHLY and CDR2 is FYNNEI in the germline V gene. This CDR3 has 13 residues. V gave up 6 bases and J gave up 6 bases, with 15 bases separating them. The source material, RNA transcripts, was used to amplify TCR beta CDR3 regions. When the TCR CDR3 underwent first-round RT-PCR, the HTBI primer set was used. Using its own MiXCR run on the multiplex PCR reads, TCRdb lists one record per CDR3 protein. This table has about 600,000 distinct CDR3 sequences, more than 15% appearing once. Criteria for exclusion of patients were uncontrolled infection, other autoimmune disease, pregnancy or lactation. Diagnosing involved the use of clinical symptoms, serum thyroxine and TRAb, thyroid ultrasound and orbital computed tomography.

The sample taken for sequencing was blood. The TCR comes from a woman between 40 and 50 years old with Graves' ophthalmopathy. The rearrangement links TRBV2 to TRBJ2-7; D is unresolved. The CDR3 DNA reads TGTGCCAGCAGGGGGAACCTAGTCGGCGAGCAGTACTTC. Its translation is CASRGNLVGEQYF. Drawing the rest from reference TRBV2 and TRBJ2-7, the complete variable domain is EPEVTQTPSHQVTQMGQEVILRCVPISNHLYFYWYRQILGQKVEFLVSFYNNEISEKSEIFDDQFSVERPDGSNFTLKIRSTKLEDSAMYFCASRGNLVGEQYFGPGTRLTVT.